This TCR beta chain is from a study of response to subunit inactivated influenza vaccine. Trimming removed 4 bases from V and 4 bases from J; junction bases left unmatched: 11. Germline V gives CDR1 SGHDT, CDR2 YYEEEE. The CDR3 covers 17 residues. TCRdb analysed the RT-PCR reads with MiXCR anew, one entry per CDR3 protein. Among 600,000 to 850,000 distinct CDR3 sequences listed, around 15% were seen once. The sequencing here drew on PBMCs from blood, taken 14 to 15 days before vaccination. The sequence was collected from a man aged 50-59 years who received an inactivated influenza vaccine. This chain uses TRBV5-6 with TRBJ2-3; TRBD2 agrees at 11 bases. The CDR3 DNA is TGTGCCAGCAGCACGAGAATTAGCGGGGGGGGTTCAGATACGCAGTATTTT. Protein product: CASSTRISGGGSDTQYF.